This paragraph reports one T cell receptor (beta chain). Data came from immunoSEQ multiplex PCR; TCRdb stores just in-frame clones and leaves some out. The repertoire consists of around 220,000 clones, with approximately 80% occurring once and the leading ten covering about 5.3%. This CDR3 is built from 15 residues. V gave up 5 bases and J gave up 3 bases; unmatched junction bases: 7. CDR1 is SGHTA and CDR2 is FQGNSA in the germline V gene. This record belongs to a study of blood T cell repertoires in COVID-19. Overall study context: Collection of acute and convalescent COVID-19 samples took place in the United States, Italy and Spain.

Material: peripheral blood. The V call is TRBV7-2, the J call TRBJ2-7; 10 bases line up with TRBD2. The clonotype originates from a woman older than 75 with active or convalescent COVID-19. The CDR3 DNA sequence: TGTGCCAGCAGCCCCACCGGACTAGCGGTCTACGAGCAGTACTTC. Protein: CASSPTGLAVYEQYF.